The 23 T cell receptor beta chains below were found in one sample sequenced in a study of vaccination effects on CD4 cells after COVID-19. Only in-frame clones appear in the TCRdb table, and some are missing; sequencing was by immunoSEQ multiplex PCR. This sample has 55,000 to 70,000 clones, with 81% found just once. No antigen has been assigned to these receptors. Sequencing followed a ViraFEST assay step that expanded antigen-specific CD4+ T cells with viral peptide pools. CD4+ T cell isolation took place after nine to eleven days of culture. The material sequenced was CD4+ T cells from PBMCs cultured with HCoV-229E spike peptides, taken before COVID-19 vaccination. These receptor sequences come from a human donor who received a COVID-19 vaccine.

This clone is a singleton in its sample. V and J are TRBV30 and TRBJ1-3; D call uncertain. Trimming shortened V by 5 bases and J by 3 bases, and 11 bases separated the two germline ends. The CDR3 runs 13 residues. The germline gives CDR1 GTSNPN, CDR2 SVGIG (reference sequence). CDR3 coding DNA: TGTGCCTGGTGCAGCTCCTTTGGAAACACCATATATTTT. Translation: CAWCSSFGNTIYF.

This clone was detected only once. The rearrangement links TRBV19 to TRBJ1-2; perhaps TRBD1 as D (5 bases). CDR1 and CDR2 from the germline V gene are LNHDA and SQIVND (reference sequence). This CDR3 has 14 amino acids. Trimming pared 0 bases from V and 2 bases from J, leaving 7 bases between. The CDR3 loop is CASSIDKGNYGYTF. In DNA form, the CDR3 reads TGTGCCAGTAGTATAGACAAGGGGAACTATGGCTACACCTTC.

The chain has TRBV7-3 and TRBJ2-5; D is unresolved. This CDR3 is 13 amino acids long. Germline V gene sequence: CDR1 SGHTA, CDR2 FQGTGA. Trimming left V 3 bases short and J 5 bases short, with 10 bases between. CDR3 sequence (DNA): TGTGCCAGCAGCTTCGGGCGCTGGGAGACCCAGTACTTC. Protein product: CASSFGRWETQYF. Full variable domain (outside the CDR3, taken from reference TRBV7-3 and TRBJ2-5): GAGVSQTPSNKVTEKGKYVELRCDPISGHTALYWYRQSLGQGPEFLIYFQGTGAADDSGLPNDRFFAVRPEGSVSTLKIQRTERGDSAVYLCASSFGRWETQYFGPGTRLLVL.

The chain links TRBV6-1 to TRBJ1-2; a weak D match, TRBD1 (5 bases). The CDR3 consists of 15 residues. Germline CDR1 and CDR2: MNHNS and SASEGT. V was trimmed by 3 bases and J by 8 bases, leaving 19 bases between them. The CDR3 nucleotides read TGTGCCAGCAGTGAGACTGAGACCTCGGGGGGGGGCTACACCTTC. Its translation is CASSETETSGGGYTF.

The V and J genes are TRBV2 and TRBJ1-2; the D gene is possibly TRBD1 (6 bases). V gave up 5 bases and J gave up 5 bases, with 21 bases separating them. The CDR3 extends over 16 amino acids. The germline V gene encodes CDR1 SNHLY and CDR2 FYNNEI. The CDR3 here is CASSPGHPHVSYGYTF. CDR3 in DNA: TGTGCCAGCAGTCCGGGACATCCACATGTATCTTATGGCTACACCTTC.

V is TRBV7-2 and J is TRBJ2-2; the D gene is possibly TRBD1 (6 bases). The CDR3 has 18 amino acids. V lost 0 bases and J lost 2, with 16 bases in between. Germline V gene lookup returns CDR1 SGHTA and CDR2 FQGNSA. CDR3 loop: CASSLAPWQGRNTGELFF. CDR3 nucleotide sequence: TGTGCCAGCAGCTTAGCGCCGTGGCAGGGGCGCAACACCGGGGAGCTGTTTTTT.

This sequence joins TRBV6-2 or TRBV6-3 and TRBJ1-6; D call uncertain. The CDR3 spans 13 residues. Trimming took off 2 bases at V and 7 bases at J, with 6 bases between the two ends. The germline gives CDR1 MNHEY, CDR2 SVGEGT. The CDR3 here is CASSYQENSPLHF. CDR3 in DNA: TGTGCCAGCAGTTACCAGGAGAATTCACCCCTCCACTTT.

The V and J genes are TRBV6-5 and TRBJ2-7; weak D call: TRBD1 (6 bases). V was cut by 9 bases and J by 0 bases, with 15 bases left in between. The CDR3 contains 14 residues. Per the germline V gene, CDR1 is MNHEY and CDR2 is SVGAGI. The CDR3 DNA sequence: TGTGCCAGTTCTAGGACAGTTAACTCCTACGAGCAGTACGTC. Residues: CASSRTVNSYEQYV.

The CDR3 sequence: CASSQTPSGVGEKLFF. The CDR3 DNA reads as TGTGCCAGCAGCCAAACCCCCAGTGGGGTTGGAGAAAAACTGTTTTTT. J is TRBJ1-4 and V is TRBV3-1 (or the pseudogene TRBV3-2), with D unresolved. The CDR3 runs to 16 residues. The V end was cut by 2 bases, the J end by 8 bases, with 18 bases between. Germline V CDR1 and CDR2: LGHDT, YNNKEL (reference sequence).

This clone was counted once. The CDR3 spells CSVLPTPNQPQHF. CDR3 DNA sequence: TGCAGCGTCCTCCCCACACCTAATCAGCCCCAGCATTTT. V usage is TRBV29-1 and J usage is TRBJ1-5; D remains unclear. The ends were cut back, 6 bases at V and 4 bases at J, with 13 bases in the middle. CDR1 and CDR2 (germline): SQVTM, ANQGSEA. The CDR3 length is 13 residues.

The rearrangement links TRBV10-1 to TRBJ2-2; possible D gene TRBD2, 6 bases. Deletions cut 6 bases from V and 6 bases from J, with 14 bases between. CDR1 WNHNN and CDR2 SYGVQD come from the germline V gene (reference sequence). The CDR3 totals 14 residues. Here the CDR3 reads CASSQRRGSGELFF. CDR3 coding DNA: TGCGCCAGCAGCCAACGGAGGGGCTCCGGGGAGCTGTTTTTT.

V and J are TRBV24-1 and TRBJ1-2; TRBD1 aligns across 7 bases. Losses at the gene ends were 6 bases for V and 4 bases for J; bases not matched to a gene: 7. The CDR3 extends over 14 amino acids. Germline CDR1 and CDR2: KGHDR and SFDVKD. Written as DNA, the CDR3 is TGTGCCACCAGTCCACAGGGGATGGGCTATGGCTACACCTTC. This gives the protein CATSPQGMGYGYTF.

The V gene is TRBV6-4, the J gene TRBJ2-7, with D unclear. The CDR3 loop spans 12 amino acids. Trimming shortened V by 0 bases and J by 3 bases, and 3 bases separated the two germline ends. Germline assignment: CDR1 MRHNA and CDR2 SNTAGT. Here the CDR3 reads CASSDSDYEQYV. CDR3 sequence (DNA): TGTGCCAGCAGTGACTCAGACTACGAGCAGTACGTC.

This rearrangement joins TRBV27 to TRBJ1-4, with D perhaps TRBD1 (5 bases). The CDR3 spans 15 residues. Germline assignment: CDR1 MNHEY and CDR2 SMNVEV (reference sequence). Trimming cost V 6 bases and J 1 base, with 12 bases left between them. The chain's CDR3 is CASRGLGGTNEKLFF. The DNA of the CDR3 is TGTGCCAGCAGGGGCCTCGGGGGAACTAATGAAAAACTGTTTTTT.

V is TRBV5-1 and J is TRBJ1-2; a possible D gene is TRBD1 (6 bases). Per the germline V gene, CDR1 is SGHRS and CDR2 is YFSETQ. The CDR3 extends over 13 amino acids. Trimming removed 0 bases from V and 6 bases from J, with 9 bases in between. The CDR3 is CASSLVAGDGYTF. CDR3 coding DNA: TGCGCCAGCAGCTTGGTCGCAGGGGATGGCTACACCTTC.

The J gene is TRBJ1-3, the V gene TRBV6-6; 12 bases agree with TRBD1. There are 20 residues in the CDR3. The junction had 15 bases not matched to a gene; V was cut back by 6 bases and J by 0 bases. CDR1 and CDR2 from the germline V gene are MNHNY and SVGAGI (reference sequence). CDR3 DNA sequence: TGTGCCAGCAGCCTCACACATATTCTGGGACAGGGGGCCTCTGGAAACACCATATATTTT. Its translation: CASSLTHILGQGASGNTIYF.

This chain uses TRBV28 with TRBJ1-1, with TRBD1 matching 9 bases. The CDR3 has 12 amino acids. Trimming cost V 7 bases and J 10 bases; bases outside gene matches: 7. CDR1 is MDHEN and CDR2 is SYDVKM in the germline V gene. Here the CDR3 reads CASTTGGAGAFF. Written as DNA, the CDR3 is TGTGCCAGCACCACAGGGGGCGCCGGAGCTTTCTTT.

The chain has TRBV10-1 and TRBJ2-5; tentatively, D is TRBD2 (5 bases). Germline V gene lookup returns CDR1 WNHNN and CDR2 SYGVQD (reference sequence). V was shortened by 3 bases and J by 5 bases, with 10 bases between the two germline ends. The CDR3 covers 13 residues. The CDR3 loop is CASSDGGKETQYF. CDR3 coding DNA: TGCGCCAGCAGTGATGGAGGAAAGGAGACCCAGTACTTC.

V gene TRBV2 combines with J gene TRBJ1-2; maybe TRBD1 (6 bases). Germline CDR1 reads SNHLY; CDR2 reads FYNNEI. The CDR3 contains 14 residues. V was trimmed by 6 bases and J by 4 bases, leaving 15 bases between them. CDR3 nucleotide sequence: TGTGCCAGCAGGTTGCAGGGGTACTCCTATGGCTACACCTTC. This gives the protein CASRLQGYSYGYTF.

J is TRBJ2-5 and V is TRBV3-1 (or the pseudogene TRBV3-2); the D gene is possibly TRBD2 (6 bases). CDR1 LGHDT and CDR2 YNNKEL come from the germline V gene (reference sequence). Trimming left V 3 bases short and J 5 bases short, with 19 bases between. The CDR3 contains 16 residues. The CDR3 DNA is TGTGCCAGCAGCCACAGACGGGGACTCCTGGGGGAGACCCAGTACTTC. It encodes CASSHRRGLLGETQYF.

This clone is a singleton in its sample. The chain has TRBV3-1 (or the pseudogene TRBV3-2) and TRBJ2-3; 7 nucleotides match TRBD2. V lost 7 bases and J lost 0; bases outside the gene matches: 22. The CDR3 is made up of 20 amino acids. CDR1 is LGHDT, CDR2 YNNKEL, per germline (reference sequence). CDR3 region: CASTSNFFSRRGVSTDTQYF. In DNA form, the CDR3 reads TGTGCCAGCACCTCCAATTTTTTTTCGCGACGGGGGGTTAGCACAGATACGCAGTATTTT.

V and J are TRBV5-1 and TRBJ2-3; D is unclear. V lost 4 bases, J lost 2 bases, and 14 bases lay in between. This CDR3 comprises 15 residues. Germline values: CDR1 SGHRS, CDR2 YFSETQ. The CDR3 sequence is CASSPMTSNTDTQYF. CDR3 coding DNA: TGCGCCAGCAGCCCTATGACGTCTAACACAGATACGCAGTATTTT. The entire variable domain, with the rest obtained from reference TRBV5-1 and TRBJ2-3, is as follows: KAGVTQTPRYLIKTRGQQVTLSCSPISGHRSVSWYQQTPGQGLQFLFEYFSETQRNKGNFPGRFSGRQFSNSRSEMNVSTLELGDSALYLCASSPMTSNTDTQYFGPGTRLTVL.

The V gene is TRBV20-1, the J gene TRBJ1-2; D is unclear. Germline V gives CDR1 DFQATT, CDR2 SNEGSKA (reference sequence). The ends were cut back, 4 bases at V and 5 bases at J, with 8 bases in the middle. The CDR3 is 11 residues long. The CDR3 nucleotides read TGCAGTGCTAAAGCCGGTTATGGCTACACCTTC. It codes for CSAKAGYGYTF.